These T cell receptor beta chains were read from a single sample in a study of identical twins. TCRdb independently ran MiXCR on the 5' RACE reads; one entry per CDR3 protein. The table includes some 500,000 distinct CDR3 sequences, over 11% detected once. A further study also used this sample, focusing on yellow fever vaccine responses in identical twins.

The sequencing input was CD4+ T cells sorted from blood. All receptors derive from a woman aged 18-29 years in good health. CDR3s include the opening cysteine and the closing phenylalanine or tryptophan. The order of the fields is clone size, V gene, J gene, D gene, CDR3 protein, CDR3 DNA. A D gene is named only where the DNA matches it firmly. Size values are once, few and many counts, or a class for expanded clones, and some rows have none.

size: .; V: TRBV5-5; J: TRBJ2-7; D: TRBD2; CDR3: CASSRGGGTINSYEQYF; DNA: TGTGCCAGCAGCCGGGGCGGCGGGACTATCAACTCCTACGAGCAGTACTTC
size: .; V: TRBV5-1; J: TRBJ2-3; D: .; CDR3: CASKRMTDTQYF; DNA: TGCGCCAGCAAGAGAATGACAGATACGCAGTATTTT
size: .; V: TRBV18; J: TRBJ2-5; D: .; CDR3: CASSPSMAGQETQYF; DNA: TGTGCCAGCTCTCCCTCGATGGCGGGCCAAGAGACCCAGTACTTC
size: many; V: TRBV28; J: TRBJ2-7; D: .; CDR3: CASSFGGPFEQYF; DNA: TGTGCCAGCAGTTTTGGGGGTCCCTTCGAGCAGTACTTC
size: .; V: TRBV12-3/TRBV12-4; J: TRBJ2-1; D: .; CDR3: CASSLWEDYNEQFF; DNA: TGTGCCAGCAGTTTATGGGAGGACTACAATGAGCAGTTCTTC
size: .; V: TRBV19; J: TRBJ2-1; D: TRBD1; CDR3: CASSYARDRGLLSYNEQFF; DNA: TGTGCCAGTAGTTACGCTCGGGACAGGGGGCTTTTATCCTACAATGAGCAGTTCTTC
size: many; V: TRBV5-1; J: TRBJ2-7; D: TRBD1; CDR3: CASSNPGQGYEQYF; DNA: TGCGCCAGCAGCAACCCGGGACAGGGCTACGAGCAGTACTTC
size: many; V: TRBV29-1; J: TRBJ2-3; D: TRBD2; CDR3: CSVDKTSGPTDTQYF; DNA: TGCAGCGTTGATAAGACTAGCGGGCCCACAGATACGCAGTATTTT
size: few; V: TRBV7-7; J: TRBJ2-7; D: .; CDR3: CASSLNPGSPGEQYF; DNA: TGTGCTAGCAGCTTAAATCCAGGCAGCCCAGGAGAGCAGTACTTC
size: .; V: TRBV14; J: TRBJ2-1; D: .; CDR3: CASSPRPYNEQFF; DNA: TGTGCCAGCAGCCCCAGACCTTACAATGAGCAGTTCTTC
size: few; V: TRBV20-1; J: TRBJ2-7; D: .; CDR3: CSAKTSFSSYEQYF; DNA: TGCAGTGCTAAGACTAGTTTCAGCTCCTACGAGCAGTACTTC
size: .; V: TRBV7-2; J: TRBJ2-5; D: .; CDR3: CASSPSSAETQYF; DNA: TGTGCCAGCAGCCCCAGTTCCGCGGAGACCCAGTACTTC
size: .; V: TRBV7-2; J: TRBJ2-3; D: .; CDR3: CASSLGGTVDTQYF; DNA: TGTGCCAGCAGCTTAGGCGGGACTGTAGATACGCAGTATTTT
size: few; V: TRBV14; J: TRBJ2-5; D: TRBD2; CDR3: CASSQAYSGKQETQYF; DNA: TGTGCCAGCAGCCAAGCTTATAGCGGGAAACAAGAGACCCAGTACTTC
size: many; V: TRBV6-1; J: TRBJ1-1; D: .; CDR3: CASRSKILLGTEAFF; DNA: TGTGCCAGCAGGTCCAAAATTCTCCTCGGGACTGAAGCTTTCTTT
size: .; V: TRBV12-3/TRBV12-4; J: TRBJ1-1; D: .; CDR3: CASTRSGNTEAFF; DNA: TGTGCCAGCACAAGAAGCGGGAACACTGAAGCTTTCTTT
size: .; V: TRBV10-3; J: TRBJ2-3; D: .; CDR3: CAIRDWGLDTQYF; DNA: TGTGCCATCAGGGATTGGGGTTTGGATACGCAGTATTTT
size: few; V: TRBV15; J: TRBJ2-2; D: TRBD2; CDR3: CATSRDRSSGRYGELFF; DNA: TGTGCCACCAGCAGAGATCGTTCTAGCGGGAGATACGGGGAGCTGTTTTTT
size: few; V: TRBV29-1; J: TRBJ1-3; D: .; CDR3: CSVGVPGNTIYF; DNA: TGCAGCGTTGGCGTCCCTGGAAACACCATATATTTT
size: .; V: TRBV5-1; J: TRBJ1-1; D: .; CDR3: CASSLQTVTNTEAFF; DNA: TGCGCCAGCAGCCTCCAGACAGTCACGAACACTGAAGCTTTCTTT
size: many; V: TRBV7-2; J: TRBJ1-5; D: .; CDR3: CASTTGGNQPQHF; DNA: TGTGCCAGCACGACAGGAGGCAATCAGCCCCAGCATTTT
size: few; V: TRBV28; J: TRBJ2-5; D: .; CDR3: CASSDGGQETQYF; DNA: TGTGCCAGCAGTGACGGGGGACAAGAGACCCAGTACTTC